Each of the 15 T cell receptor beta chains below was sequenced from the same sample in a study of OX40 agonist ivuxolimab in advanced cancers. Here immunoSEQ multiplex PCR was the method, and the copy in TCRdb shows in-frame clones only, minus some. The sample shows about 80,000 clones, around 90% of them seen only once. The sequencing used CD4+ or CD8+ T cells sorted from blood, collected in a trial of the OX40 agonist ivuxolimab. The receptors here all came from an adult with an advanced solid tumor such as melanoma, head and neck, liver or kidney cancer.

This clone came up once. The DNA for the CDR3 is TGTGCCAGTAGTATAGTTGGACAAAACTACGAGCAGTACTTC. This sequence encodes CASSIVGQNYEQYF. This sequence joins TRBV19 and TRBJ2-7, with D possibly TRBD1 on 5 matching bases. Germline assignment: CDR1 LNHDA and CDR2 SQIVND (reference sequence). The CDR3 runs 14 residues. Trimming took 1 base from V and 3 from J, leaving 10 bases between them.

The chain is built from TRBV30 and TRBJ1-2; D is possibly TRBD1 (6 bases). Trimming pared 4 bases from V and 5 bases from J, leaving 11 bases between. The CDR3 runs to 12 residues. The germline CDR1 and CDR2 sequences are GTSNPN and SVGIG (reference sequence). CDR3 nucleotides: TGTGCCTGGACGAGTACAGGGTATGGCTACACCTTC. Its translation is CAWTSTGYGYTF.

In DNA, the CDR3 is TGTGCCAGCAGCGTCTCCGGGACAGGGAGGAATGAGCAGTTCTTC. The encoded protein is CASSVSGTGRNEQFF. The chain links TRBV11-3 to TRBJ2-1, with 9 bases identical to TRBD1. V lost 5 bases to trimming and J lost 7 bases; unmatched junction nucleotides: 9. The CDR3 consists of 15 residues. Germline CDR1 reads SGHNT; CDR2 reads YENEEA.

CDR3 coding DNA: TGTGCCAGCAGTTCAACCCGCAATCGAAAATCACAGGGGCGAGTACTTGAAGCTTTCTTT. It codes for CASSSTRNRKSQGRVLEAFF. The genes are TRBV2 and TRBJ1-1, with 7 bases that match TRBD1. V lost 5 bases, J lost 7 bases, and 28 bases stayed unmatched. The CDR3 sequence is 20 residues long. Germline lookup yields CDR1 SNHLY and CDR2 FYNNEI.

The rearrangement uses TRBV28 and TRBJ2-7, with 12 nucleotides matching TRBD2. The CDR3 covers 17 residues. The V gene end was trimmed by 5 bases and the J gene end by 2 bases; junction bases not matched to a gene: 10. Germline V CDR1 and CDR2: MDHEN, SYDVKM. CDR3 bases: TGTGCCAGCAGTCCCCAAAAGGGACTAGCGGGTACCTACGAGCAGTACTTC. It yields the protein CASSPQKGLAGTYEQYF.

This rearrangement joins TRBV5-6 to TRBJ2-7; tentative D call: TRBD2 (5 bases). Germline CDR1 and CDR2: SGHDT and YYEEEE. V lost 4 bases and J lost 4, with 15 bases in between. This CDR3 is 14 amino acids long. CDR3 in DNA: TGTGCCAGCAGCCTCGGAAGGAGGAATTACGAGCAGTACTTC. Protein product: CASSLGRRNYEQYF. Looking up the rest from reference TRBV5-6 and TRBJ2-7 gives the full variable domain: DAGVTQSPTHLIKTRGQQVTLRCSPKSGHDTVSWYQQALGQGPQFIFQYYEEEERQRGNFPDRFSGHQFPNYSSELNVNALLLGDSALYLCASSLGRRNYEQYFGPGTRLTVT.

The chain joins TRBV19 to TRBJ1-1; possibly TRBD1 for D (6 bases). CDR1 LNHDA and CDR2 SQIVND come from the germline V gene (reference sequence). V was clipped by 2 bases and J by 0 bases, with 10 bases between them. The CDR3 has 15 amino acids. The CDR3 DNA follows: TGTGCCAGTAGTATAAGAGGGGGAATGAACACTGAAGCTTTCTTT. Translation gives CASSIRGGMNTEAFF.

The rearrangement uses TRBV29-1 and TRBJ2-1, with D tentatively TRBD2 (5 bases). Trimming shortened V by 5 bases and J by 0 bases, and 11 bases separated the two germline ends. CDR3 size: 14 residues. Germline CDR1 reads SQVTM; CDR2 reads ANQGSEA. The CDR3 DNA reads TGCAGCGTTATCGAGCGGAGCTCCTACAATGAGCAGTTCTTC. It codes for CSVIERSSYNEQFF.

In its sample, this clone was seen a few times. This sample includes further DNA sequences coding for the same CDR3. V gene TRBV7-9 combines with J gene TRBJ1-5; D unresolved. The CDR3 consists of 12 residues. Germline V lookup: CDR1 SEHNR, CDR2 FQNEAQ (reference sequence). The ends were cut back, 2 bases at V and 7 bases at J, with 6 bases in the middle. CDR3 coding DNA: TGTGCCAGCAGCTTATTAAACCAGCCCCAGCATTTT. It translates to CASSLLNQPQHF.

The chain employs TRBV28 and TRBJ1-2; possibly TRBD1 for D (5 bases). V dropped 3 bases and J dropped 4 bases, with 9 bases sitting between them. The CDR3 spans 13 residues. Looked up from germline, CDR1 is MDHEN and CDR2 is SYDVKM. The CDR3 reads CASSLQGSYGYTF. CDR3 DNA sequence: TGTGCCAGCAGTTTGCAGGGCTCCTATGGCTACACCTTC.

This chain links TRBV4-1 with TRBJ1-5; 8 nucleotides agree with TRBD1. V trimming: 4 bases; J trimming: 6 bases; junction bases outside the gene matches: 5. The germline V gene encodes CDR1 MGHRA and CDR2 YSYEKL. The CDR3 is 14 amino acids. Written as DNA, the CDR3 is TGCGCCAGCAGCCCCGGACAGGGTGGTCAGCCCCAGCATTTT. This gives the protein CASSPGQGGQPQHF.

The chain links TRBV19 to TRBJ2-1; D uncertain. The germline V gene encodes CDR1 LNHDA and CDR2 SQIVND (reference sequence). The length of the CDR3 is 13 residues. Trimming stripped 5 bases from V and 3 bases from J, with 8 bases between. CDR3 nucleotides: TGTGCCAGTAGTGGGCCCCTCTACAATGAGCAGTTCTTC. Its protein is CASSGPLYNEQFF.

This chain connects TRBV5-1 to TRBJ2-5, with D possibly matching TRBD1 (6 bases). The CDR3 contains 14 residues. Trimming stripped 4 bases from V and 2 bases from J, with 12 bases between. The germline gives CDR1 SGHRS, CDR2 YFSETQ. The CDR3 bases are TGCGCCAGCAGCCCTCGGACAGTTCAAGAGACCCAGTACTTC. Translated: CASSPRTVQETQYF.

This sequence joins TRBV5-4 and TRBJ2-7; 8 bases line up with TRBD1. CDR3 length: 12 residues. Germline-derived CDR1 and CDR2 are SGHNT and YYREEE (reference sequence). The junction had 4 bases not matched to a gene; V was cut back by 4 bases and J by 7 bases. CDR3 bases: TGTGCCAGCAGCCAGGGGGCGCGGGAGCAGTACTTC. Encoded protein: CASSQGAREQYF.

This clone was detected once. V usage is TRBV19 and J usage is TRBJ2-5; D could derive from TRBD1 or TRBD2 (5 bases each). This CDR3 spans 11 amino acids. V lost 11 bases, J lost 3 bases, and 10 bases lay in between. Germline lookup yields CDR1 LNHDA and CDR2 SQIVND (reference sequence). CDR3 sequence reads: CAGTVEETQYF. The CDR3 DNA reads TGTGCCGGGACGGTGGAAGAGACCCAGTACTTC. The full variable domain, its missing parts supplied by reference TRBV19 and TRBJ2-5, is DGGITQSPKYLFRKEGQNVTLSCEQNLNHDAMYWYRQDPGQGLRLIYYSQIVNDFQKGDIAEGYSVSREKKESFPLTVTSAQKNPTAFYLCAGTVEETQYFGPGTRLLVL.